One and the same sample provided the 23 T cell receptor beta chains below, sequenced in a study of post-analysis software for immune sequencing data. Study-level results: With TRBV5-6, TRBV5-1 and TRBV20-1 included, 4 to 6 TRBV segments were more frequent in patients than in controls.

Included in the TCR beta cDNA libraries were unique molecular identifiers. TCRdb redid the calling of the PCR reads with MiXCR, one entry per CDR3 protein. The table includes roughly 650,000 distinct CDR3 sequences, roughly three fifths detected once. Their recognized antigens are unknown. The sample consisted of blood. The receptors were sampled from a girl aged 2-15 years with multiple sclerosis.

This sequence joins TRBV9 and TRBJ2-1; D is ambiguous. The V end lost 0 bases, the J end lost 0 bases, and 10 bases lay between the germline ends. The CDR3 consists of 16 residues. Germline V gene data show CDR1 as SGDLS and CDR2 as YYNGEE. CDR3 loop: CASSVGPPPSYNEQFF. CDR3 coding DNA: TGTGCCAGCAGCGTAGGGCCCCCGCCCTCCTACAATGAGCAGTTCTTC.

This clonotype was detected a few times. The chain links TRBV11-2 to TRBJ1-1, with a possible D match to TRBD1 (5 bases). The CDR3 contains 13 residues. V lost 4 bases to trimming and J lost 1 base, with 7 bases between them. Germline CDR1 SGHAT, CDR2 FQNNGV. CDR3 sequence reads: CASSWGENTEAFF. The DNA of the CDR3 is TGTGCCAGCAGCTGGGGCGAGAACACTGAAGCTTTCTTT.

The chain has TRBV7-3 and TRBJ2-1; D gene uncertain. Germline V gives CDR1 SGHTA, CDR2 FQGTGA. This CDR3 is built from 14 residues. V lost 6 bases to trimming and J lost 6 bases, with 15 bases between them. CDR3 protein: CASSPGVGGNEQFF. The CDR3 DNA sequence: TGTGCCAGCAGTCCAGGTGTGGGTGGCAATGAGCAGTTCTTC.

The V call is TRBV6-2 or TRBV6-3, the J call TRBJ1-1; D unclear. This CDR3 has 11 residues. The germline gives CDR1 MNHEY, CDR2 SVGEGT. V shed 8 bases and J shed 0 bases, with 4 bases lying between them. CDR3 sequence (DNA): TGTGCCAGCGGCGTGAACACTGAAGCTTTCTTT. The encoded protein is CASGVNTEAFF.

This clonotype showed up just once. The CDR3 DNA reads as TGTGCCAGCAGCCCGCCGGGACAGCGCTACAATGAGCAGTACTTC. Protein product: CASSPPGQRYNEQYF. The V gene is TRBV7-2, the J gene TRBJ2-7, with 7 bases lining up with TRBD1. The V gene's germline CDR1 is SGHTA and CDR2 FQGNSA. V was clipped by 5 bases and J by 7 bases; unmatched bases: 14. The CDR3 runs 15 residues.

This clonotype occurred a few times. The CDR3 spells CASSLPLAGALSYNEQFF. The CDR3 DNA follows: TGTGCCAGCAGCTTACCACTAGCGGGGGCCCTTAGCTACAATGAGCAGTTCTTC. V gene TRBV7-9 combines with J gene TRBJ2-1; 11 nucleotides align to TRBD2. Germline-derived CDR1 and CDR2 are SEHNR and FQNEAQ (reference sequence). The CDR3 contains 18 residues. V shed 2 bases and J 3 bases; nucleotides not matched to a gene: 9.

This clonotype was observed a few times. This rearrangement joins TRBV4-2 to TRBJ2-1; no definite D call. The germline CDR1 and CDR2 sequences are LGHNA and YNFKEQ. The CDR3 loop spans 14 amino acids. Trimming stripped 1 base from V and 4 bases from J, with 8 bases between. Here the CDR3 DNA reads TGTGCCAGCAGCCAAGCGGAAGGTTACAATGAGCAGTTCTTC. This gives the protein CASSQAEGYNEQFF.

This chain uses TRBV20-1 with TRBJ1-1, with 9 positions matching TRBD1. V was pared by 6 bases and J by 1 base, with 3 bases of the junction left unmatched. This CDR3 comprises 13 residues. The germline V gene has CDR1 DFQATT and CDR2 SNEGSKA (reference sequence). This CDR3 reads CSARTGENTEAFF. The CDR3 coding sequence is TGCAGTGCCAGGACAGGGGAGAACACTGAAGCTTTCTTT.

For this clonotype: Compared with germline, one end of the junction differs, possibly owing to a read error. The genes are TRBV11-3 and TRBJ2-7; D might be TRBD2 (6 bases). The CDR3 sequence is 12 residues long. Germline V gene lookup returns CDR1 SGHNT and CDR2 YENEEA. As DNA, the CDR3 is TGTGCCAGCGGCTTTAGCGGCTACGAGCAGTACTTC. It specifies CASGFSGYEQYF.

This clonotype was seen a handful of times. The CDR3 sequence: CASSLKISGTGGAYGYTF. Here the CDR3 DNA reads TGTGCCAGCAGCTTAAAAATTTCTGGGACAGGGGGTGCTTATGGCTACACCTTC. The chain combines TRBV7-2 with TRBJ1-2, with 11 nucleotides matching TRBD1. The V gene's germline CDR1 is SGHTA and CDR2 FQGNSA. The J segment lost 5 bases and the V segment lost 2 bases, leaving 13 bases of the junction unmatched. The CDR3 runs 18 residues.

The J gene is TRBJ2-1, the V gene TRBV7-2; D is uncertain. CDR1 is SGHTA, CDR2 FQGNSA, per germline. Trimming took 4 bases from V and 1 from J, leaving 8 bases between them. This CDR3 contains 14 residues. For the CDR3, the DNA is TGTGCCAGCAGCTCTGAAGTTTCCTACAATGAGCAGTTCTTC. Protein sequence: CASSSEVSYNEQFF.

This rearrangement joins TRBV18 to TRBJ2-1, with 13 bases matching TRBD2. Germline V lookup: CDR1 KGHSH, CDR2 LQKENI. There are 17 residues in the CDR3. Trimming at V came to 3 bases and at J to 4 bases, leaving 6 bases not matched to a gene. The CDR3, as DNA: TGTGCCAGCTCACCGAGACGGACTAGCGGGGGATACAATGAGCAGTTCTTC. Translated: CASSPRRTSGGYNEQFF.

CDR3 sequence: CSASGGPLGADTQYF. DNA of the CDR3: TGCAGTGCTAGTGGGGGACCTCTGGGAGCAGATACGCAGTATTTT. V usage is TRBV20-1 and J usage is TRBJ2-3; D may match TRBD1 or TRBD2 (5 bases each). V lost 3 bases to trimming and J lost 4 bases, with 17 bases between them. This CDR3 is 15 amino acids long. Germline assignment: CDR1 DFQATT and CDR2 SNEGSKA (reference sequence).

This clonotype was seen only a few times. The rearrangement uses TRBV6-5 and TRBJ1-5; no definite D call. V was shortened by 1 base and J by 7 bases, with 11 bases between the two germline ends. Germline-derived CDR1 and CDR2 are MNHEY and SVGAGI. The CDR3 has 14 amino acids. The CDR3 here is CASSYYGINQPQHF. CDR3 nucleotides: TGTGCCAGCAGTTACTACGGGATTAACCAGCCCCAGCATTTT.

The sample holds a few counts of this clonotype. The chain joins TRBV5-5 to TRBJ2-1, with TRBD2 matching over 7 bases. The V and J ends lost 1 base and 2 bases, in that order; junction bases with no gene match: 3. From germline, CDR1 is SGHKS and CDR2 YYEKEE (reference sequence). The CDR3 totals 15 residues. CDR3 region: CASSLSGDAYNEQFF. The CDR3, as DNA: TGTGCCAGCAGCTTGAGCGGGGACGCCTACAATGAGCAGTTCTTC.

The chain uses TRBV11-2 and TRBJ2-1; 8 nucleotides agree with TRBD1. The CDR3 is 14 amino acids. V shed 4 bases, J shed 4 bases, and the junction held 3 bases outside the gene matches. Germline assignment: CDR1 SGHAT and CDR2 FQNNGV. The CDR3 region has the DNA TGTGCCAGCAGCTCCCGACAGGGGTACAATGAGCAGTTCTTC. Translation gives CASSSRQGYNEQFF.

The rearrangement uses TRBV20-1 and TRBJ2-5; the D gene is possibly TRBD2 (5 bases). The CDR3 is made up of 12 amino acids. From germline, CDR1 is DFQATT and CDR2 SNEGSKA (reference sequence). With 7 bases removed from V and 5 bases from J, the gap between germline ends came to 14 bases. The CDR3 is CSVQAVPETQYF. DNA for the CDR3: TGCAGTGTTCAAGCGGTCCCGGAGACCCAGTACTTC.

This rearrangement joins TRBV25-1 to TRBJ1-5; D is ambiguous. V lost 3 bases and J lost 3, with 9 bases in between. This CDR3 has 14 residues. Germline V CDR1 and CDR2: MGHDK, SYGVNS. The CDR3 loop is CASSENRFNQPQHF. The CDR3 DNA follows: TGTGCCAGCAGTGAGAACCGATTCAATCAGCCCCAGCATTTT.

V usage is TRBV6-4 and J usage is TRBJ2-7; no reliable D call. Germline CDR1 MRHNA, CDR2 SNTAGT. The CDR3 consists of 15 residues. Trimming removed 3 bases from V and 2 bases from J, with 14 bases in between. The CDR3: CASSENGSPAYEQYF. DNA of the CDR3: TGTGCCAGCAGTGAGAACGGGTCCCCAGCCTACGAGCAGTACTTC.

This clonotype was recorded a few times. CDR3 coding DNA: TGTGCCAGCTCACCCCCGGGACAGGGTGTTACCTACGAGCAGTACTTC. It is translated as CASSPPGQGVTYEQYF. The chain is built from TRBV18 and TRBJ2-7; TRBD1 agrees at 9 bases. This CDR3 region has 16 residues. Looked up from germline, CDR1 is KGHSH and CDR2 is LQKENI. Unmatched junction bases numbered 8, after V lost 3 bases and J lost 2 bases.

The V and J genes are TRBV13 and TRBJ2-1; the D gene is possibly TRBD1 (6 bases). The V end lost 4 bases, the J end lost 7 bases, and 11 bases lay between the germline ends. This CDR3 is 13 amino acids long. Germline V gene sequence: CDR1 PRHDT, CDR2 FYEKMQ (reference sequence). The CDR3 DNA follows: TGTGCCAGCAGCTCGACAGGAGTAAATGAGCAGTTCTTC. Amino acid sequence: CASSSTGVNEQFF.

This clonotype was seen only a few times. The chain is built from TRBV6-5 and TRBJ2-1; D remains ambiguous. This CDR3 region has 13 residues. CDR1 is MNHEY and CDR2 is SVGAGI in the germline V gene. The V end lost 5 bases, the J end lost 4 bases, and 9 bases lay between the germline ends. DNA of the CDR3: TGTGCCAGCAGTCGCCTCCCATACAATGAGCAGTTCTTC. As protein: CASSRLPYNEQFF.

The rearrangement uses TRBV12-3 or TRBV12-4 and TRBJ1-1; maybe TRBD1 (5 bases). The CDR3 length is 14 residues. Trimming took 1 base from V and 4 from J, leaving 10 bases between them. The CDR3: CASSLGWGGTEAFF. As DNA, the CDR3 is TGTGCCAGCAGTTTAGGGTGGGGGGGCACTGAAGCTTTCTTT.